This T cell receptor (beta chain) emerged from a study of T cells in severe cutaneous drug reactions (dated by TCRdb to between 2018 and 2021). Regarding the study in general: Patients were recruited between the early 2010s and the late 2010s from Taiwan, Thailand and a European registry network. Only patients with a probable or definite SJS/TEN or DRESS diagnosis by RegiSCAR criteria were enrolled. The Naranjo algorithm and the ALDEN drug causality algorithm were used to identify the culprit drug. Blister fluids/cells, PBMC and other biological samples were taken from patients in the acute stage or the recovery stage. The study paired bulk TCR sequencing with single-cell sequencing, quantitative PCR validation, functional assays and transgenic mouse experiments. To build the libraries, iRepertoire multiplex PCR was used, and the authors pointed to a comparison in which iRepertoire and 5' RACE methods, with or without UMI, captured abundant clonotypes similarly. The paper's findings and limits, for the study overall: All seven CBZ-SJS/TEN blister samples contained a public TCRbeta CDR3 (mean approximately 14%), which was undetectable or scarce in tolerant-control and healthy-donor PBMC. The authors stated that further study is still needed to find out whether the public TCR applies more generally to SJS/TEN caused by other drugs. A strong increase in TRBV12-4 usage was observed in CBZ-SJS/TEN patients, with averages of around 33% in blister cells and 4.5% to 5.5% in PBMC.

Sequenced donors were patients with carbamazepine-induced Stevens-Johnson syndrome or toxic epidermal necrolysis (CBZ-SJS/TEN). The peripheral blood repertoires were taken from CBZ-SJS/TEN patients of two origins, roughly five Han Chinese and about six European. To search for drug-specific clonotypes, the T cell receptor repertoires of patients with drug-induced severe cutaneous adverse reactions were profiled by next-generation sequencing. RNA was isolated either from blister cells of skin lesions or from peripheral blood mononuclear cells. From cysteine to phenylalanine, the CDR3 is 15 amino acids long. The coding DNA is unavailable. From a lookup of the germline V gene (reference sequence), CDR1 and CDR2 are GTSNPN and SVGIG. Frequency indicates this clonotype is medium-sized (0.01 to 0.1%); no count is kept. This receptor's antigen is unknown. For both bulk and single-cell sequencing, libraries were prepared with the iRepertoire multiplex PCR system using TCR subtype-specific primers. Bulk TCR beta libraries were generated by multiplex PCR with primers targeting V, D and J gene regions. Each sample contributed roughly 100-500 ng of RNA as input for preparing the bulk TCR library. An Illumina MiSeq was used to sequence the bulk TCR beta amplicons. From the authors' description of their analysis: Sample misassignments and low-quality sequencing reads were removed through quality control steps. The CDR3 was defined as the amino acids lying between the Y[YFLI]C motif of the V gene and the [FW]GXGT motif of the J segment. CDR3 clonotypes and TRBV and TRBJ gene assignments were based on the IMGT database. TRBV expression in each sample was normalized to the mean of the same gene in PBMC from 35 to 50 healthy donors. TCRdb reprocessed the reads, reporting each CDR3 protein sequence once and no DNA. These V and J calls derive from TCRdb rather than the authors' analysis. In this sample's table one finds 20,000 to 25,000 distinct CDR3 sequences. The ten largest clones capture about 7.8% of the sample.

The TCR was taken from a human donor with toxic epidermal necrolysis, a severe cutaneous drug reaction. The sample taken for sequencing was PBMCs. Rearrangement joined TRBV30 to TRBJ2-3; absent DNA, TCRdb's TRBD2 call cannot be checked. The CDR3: CAWSVLAGVPDTQYF.